The rows below give T cell receptor beta chains drawn from one sample of a study of control samples from healthy donors and cancer patients. Assay: immunoSEQ multiplex PCR; the TCRdb copy retains only in-frame clones and omits some. The sample lists roughly 100,000 clones, about 92% occurring once. Sequencing used blood. The receptors were gathered from a woman between 18 and 30 years old in good health. Both conserved end residues are part of each CDR3. Each record gives: J gene, V gene, D gene, clone size, CDR3 protein, CDR3 DNA. A D gene is named only where the DNA matches it firmly. Rows may omit the clone size; those that give it use once, few, many or a size class.

>TRBJ2-5|TRBV4-1|TRBD2|-
CASSQGLAGVETQYF
TGCGCCAGCAGCCAAGGTCTAGCGGGGGTGGAGACCCAGTACTTC
>TRBJ2-7|TRBV4-1|TRBD2|-
CASSPLAGPSYEQYF
TGCGCCAGCAGCCCGCTAGCGGGTCCCTCCTACGAGCAGTACTTC
>TRBJ2-7|TRBV19|TRBD1|-
CASSITGGGYEQYF
TGTGCCAGTAGTATAACAGGGGGAGGCTACGAGCAGTACTTC
>TRBJ1-1|TRBV24-1|-|-
CATSGALGAAFF
TGTGCCACCAGTGGCGCGTTGGGTGCCGCTTTCTTT
>TRBJ2-5|TRBV3-1/TRBV3-2|-|-
CASSQGTLVQETQYF
TGTGCCAGCAGCCAAGGGACGTTGGTTCAAGAGACCCAGTACTTC
>TRBJ2-1|TRBV15|-|-
CATSRGFFSGAYNEQFF
TGTGCCACCAGCAGGGGTTTTTTTAGCGGAGCCTACAATGAGCAGTTCTTC
>TRBJ2-3|TRBV19|TRBD2|once
CASSMGLATDTQYF
TGTGCCAGTAGTATGGGACTAGCAACAGATACGCAGTATTTT
>TRBJ2-5|TRBV6-5|-|-
CAGTSAAVWGETQYF
TGTGCCGGCACCTCCGCGGCGGTATGGGGGGAGACCCAGTACTTC
>TRBJ1-3|TRBV6-4|-|-
CASIRDGHTIYF
TGTGCCAGCATCCGGGACGGACACACCATATATTTT
>TRBJ2-3|TRBV9|-|-
CASSVGPGGTDTQYF
TGTGCCAGCAGCGTAGGGCCAGGGGGCACAGATACGCAGTATTTT
>TRBJ1-5|TRBV28|-|-
CASSPGQPQHF
TGTGCCAGCAGTCCAGGTCAGCCCCAGCATTTT
>TRBJ1-3|TRBV30|-|-
CAWTYRAFSGNTIYF
TGTGCCTGGACCTACAGGGCATTCTCTGGAAACACCATATATTTT
>TRBJ1-1|TRBV2|-|-
CASSGISGIAEAFF
TGTGCCAGCAGTGGCATATCAGGAATAGCTGAAGCTTTCTTT
>TRBJ2-2|TRBV28|TRBD1|-
CASTRTGLGFSGGLFF
TGTGCCAGCACACGGACAGGGCTGGGCTTCTCCGGGGGGCTGTTTTTT
>TRBJ1-3|TRBV4-3|-|few
CASSPRGAGNTIYF
TGCGCCAGCAGCCCAAGGGGGGCTGGAAACACCATATATTTT
>TRBJ1-2|TRBV7-9|TRBD1|-
CASSLGRSGGFYGYTF
TGTGCCAGCAGCCTAGGTCGGTCAGGGGGCTTCTATGGCTACACCTTC
>TRBJ2-7|TRBV19|TRBD1|-
CASSTLRGPQDEQYF
TGTGCCAGTAGTACGCTCAGGGGGCCTCAGGACGAGCAGTACTTC
>TRBJ1-1|TRBV6-1|-|-
CASSEVTGVTEAFF
TGTGCCAGCAGTGAAGTGACGGGGGTCACTGAAGCTTTCTTT
>TRBJ2-7|TRBV7-9|-|-
CASSLTDEQYF
TGTGCCAGCAGCTTGACGGACGAGCAGTACTTC
>TRBJ2-7|TRBV5-6|TRBD2|-
CASSYGLVLNYEQYF
TGTGCCAGCAGTTACGGACTAGTTCTAAACTACGAGCAGTACTTC
>TRBJ1-1|TRBV11-3|-|-
CASSLLTGVGRNTEAFF
TGTGCCAGCAGCTTACTAACGGGAGTAGGGAGGAACACTGAAGCTTTCTTT
>TRBJ2-7|TRBV7-9|-|few
CASRREGYEQYF
TGTGCCAGCAGGAGGGAAGGCTACGAGCAGTACTTC
>TRBJ2-3|TRBV28|-|-
CASTGNQFTDTQYF
TGTGCCAGCACCGGTAACCAATTCACAGATACGCAGTATTTT
>TRBJ1-5|TRBV6-2/TRBV6-3|-|-
CASSYFLEQPQHF
TGTGCCAGCAGTTACTTTTTAGAGCAGCCCCAGCATTTT
>TRBJ2-5|TRBV2|TRBD1|-
CASSLDRGHRETQYF
TGTGCCAGCAGCTTGGACAGGGGGCATAGAGAGACCCAGTACTTC
>TRBJ2-5|TRBV24-1|-|-
CATSDRTVVETQYF
TGTGCCACCAGTGACAGGACTGTTGTGGAGACCCAGTACTTC
>TRBJ2-7|TRBV9|TRBD1|-
CASSATDRVVGEQYF
TGTGCCAGCAGCGCCACGGACAGGGTAGTTGGGGAGCAGTACTTC
>TRBJ1-5|TRBV5-1|-|-
CASSTLDSLNQPQHF
TGCGCCAGCAGCACCCTGGACAGCTTAAATCAGCCCCAGCATTTT
>TRBJ1-5|TRBV19|-|few
CASSVTGLSNQPQHF
TGTGCCAGTAGTGTAACAGGGCTTAGCAATCAGCCCCAGCATTTT
>TRBJ2-7|TRBV30|TRBD2|-
CAWSVVGRLSYEQYF
TGTGCCTGGAGTGTTGTCGGGAGGCTCTCCTACGAGCAGTACTTC
>TRBJ1-2|TRBV5-1|-|-
CASSRGSSYGYTF
TGCGCCAGCAGCAGAGGGAGCTCCTATGGCTACACCTTC
>TRBJ1-3|TRBV29-1|-|-
CSAGTGLNGNTIYF
TGCAGCGCCGGAACAGGGCTGAATGGAAACACCATATATTTT